This T cell receptor beta chain is from a study of shared clonotypes between healthy human individuals. About the research overall: Donors consisted of a couple of women and three men between 18 and 49.

Sequencing used immunoSEQ multiplex PCR; TCRdb keeps in-frame clones, though not all of them. The repertoire holds 2 million to 2.5 million clones, with more than 85% as singletons. The V and J ends lost 7 bases and 3 bases respectively, with 11 bases between them. This CDR3 has 13 amino acids. In germline, CDR1 is MDHEN, CDR2 SYDVKM. The source material was naive CD4+ T cells from PBMCs. Specified subset: CD45RA+ positively selected. V gene TRBV28 combines with J gene TRBJ2-3, with D possibly being TRBD2 (7 bases). This clonotype was sampled from a young man in good health. Some clones in this sample may be carry-over from other donors' samples. The CDR3 protein is CASKGGGTDTQYF. CDR3 in DNA: TGTGCCAGCAAGGGGGGGGGAACAGATACGCAGTATTTT. Variable domain in full (rest from reference TRBV28 and TRBJ2-3): DVKVTQSSRYLVKRTGEKVFLECVQDMDHENMFWYRQDPGLGLRLIYFSYDVKMKEKGDIPEGYSVSREKKERFSLILESASTNQTSMYLCASKGGGTDTQYFGPGTRLTVL.